These T cell receptor beta chains were read from a single sample in a study of blood T cells in healthy people across ages. TCRdb recomputed calls from the 5' RACE reads with MiXCR, one row per CDR3 protein. The sample has about 2 million distinct CDR3 sequences, about 49% seen once. Sequencing used blood. These receptor sequences come from a woman between 35 and 50 years old in good health. Both conserved end residues are part of each CDR3.

>TRBV7-8|TRBJ2-7
CASSLAVGQGAREQYF
>TRBV3-1|TRBJ2-3
CASSHVGGTDTQYF
>TRBV6-1|TRBJ2-4
CASNQAKNIQYF
>TRBV25-1|TRBJ2-1
CASRTSGGSEQFF
>TRBV7-2|TRBJ2-1
CASSLVVSGRNNEQFF
>TRBV13|TRBJ2-5
CASSLGAEARGTQYF
>TRBV29-1|TRBJ2-7
CSVDWDRVSYEQYF
>TRBV2|TRBJ2-5
CASRAGTSEQTQYF
>TRBV7-2|TRBJ2-7
CASSLVASGGTYNEQYF
>TRBV29-1|TRBJ2-3
CSVGEADTQYF
>TRBV11-1|TRBJ2-1
CASSKSSGGFNEQFF
>TRBV5-1|.
CASSPDPRQGAVNKNIQYF
>TRBV9|TRBJ2-1
CASSVSTSGGATNEQFF
>TRBV2|TRBJ2-1
CASRDLSGGNYNEQFF
>TRBV7-2|TRBJ1-2
CASSPTLGYTF
>TRBV6-2/TRBV6-3|TRBJ1-2
CAGRPGTGTGYTF
>TRBV6-2/TRBV6-3|TRBJ2-1
CASGDVSGALYNEQFF
>TRBV7-8|TRBJ2-1
CASTFGGLLNEQFF
>TRBV7-2|TRBJ1-5
CASSYRDLSNQPQHF
>TRBV6-6|TRBJ2-1
CASILAGGVDEQFF
>TRBV4-3|.
CASSQRAGVDYNEQYF
>TRBV5-1|TRBJ2-1
CASGGRGTYNEQFF
>TRBV9|.
CASSRWVSDEGTQYF
>TRBV27|TRBJ2-1
CASSPGLMFVYNEQFF
>TRBV3-1|TRBJ1-1
CASSQVHGGTEAFF
>TRBV4-3|TRBJ2-3
CASSQDLPRAGNTDTQYF
>TRBV27|TRBJ2-7
CASSLSGQGFEEQYF
>TRBV6-2/TRBV6-3|.
CASSSGQGLAGAFYEQYF
>TRBV9|TRBJ1-2
CASSVRSGIYGYTF
>TRBV29-1|TRBJ1-2
CSVSLDRGNYGYTF
>TRBV12-3/TRBV12-4|TRBJ2-1
CASSFGGGAILNVQFF
>TRBV7-9|TRBJ1-1
CASSLADRENTEAFF
>TRBV14|TRBJ2-1
CASSQGDLGDNEQFF
>TRBV18|TRBJ2-5
CASSPKQGATETQYF
>TRBV4-1|TRBJ1-2
CASSQKGAWNYGYTF
>TRBV28|TRBJ2-5
CASSLLAGGETQYF
>TRBV6-5|TRBJ2-7
CASSYSAAGDPYEQYF
>TRBV20-1|TRBJ2-5
CSAIKTSRETQYF
>TRBV20-1|TRBJ1-6
CSARARGTGLHF
>TRBV7-9|TRBJ2-7
CASSPSGALQYF
>TRBV7-6|TRBJ2-6
CASSPAPASGANVLTF
>TRBV7-2|TRBJ1-2
CASSFSRYGYTF